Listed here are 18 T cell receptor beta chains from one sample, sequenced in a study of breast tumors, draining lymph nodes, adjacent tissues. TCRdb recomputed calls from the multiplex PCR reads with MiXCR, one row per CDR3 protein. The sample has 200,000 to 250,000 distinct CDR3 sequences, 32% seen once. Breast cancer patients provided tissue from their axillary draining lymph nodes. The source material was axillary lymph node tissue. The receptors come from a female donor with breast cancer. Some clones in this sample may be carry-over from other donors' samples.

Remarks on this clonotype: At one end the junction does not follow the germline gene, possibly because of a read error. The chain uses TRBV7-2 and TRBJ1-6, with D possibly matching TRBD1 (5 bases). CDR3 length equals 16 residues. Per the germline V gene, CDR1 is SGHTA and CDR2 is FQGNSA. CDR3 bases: TGTGCCAGCAGCTTGACCGGGACGGAATATTATTCCCCCCTCCACTTT. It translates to CASSLTGTEYYSPLHF.

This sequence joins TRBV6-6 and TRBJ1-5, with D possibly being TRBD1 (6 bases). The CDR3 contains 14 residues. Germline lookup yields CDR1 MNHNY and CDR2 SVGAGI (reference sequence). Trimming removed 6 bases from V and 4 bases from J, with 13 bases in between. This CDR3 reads CASSLGQLNQPQHF. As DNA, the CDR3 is TGTGCCAGCAGCCTCGGACAGCTTAATCAGCCCCAGCATTTT.

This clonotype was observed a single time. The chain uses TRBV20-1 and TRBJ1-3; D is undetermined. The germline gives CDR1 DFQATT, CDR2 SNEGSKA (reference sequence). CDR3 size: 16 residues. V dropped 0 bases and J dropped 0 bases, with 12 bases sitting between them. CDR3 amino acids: CSARDLRRSSGNTIYF. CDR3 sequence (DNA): TGCAGTGCTAGAGATCTGAGGCGTAGCTCTGGAAACACCATATATTTT.

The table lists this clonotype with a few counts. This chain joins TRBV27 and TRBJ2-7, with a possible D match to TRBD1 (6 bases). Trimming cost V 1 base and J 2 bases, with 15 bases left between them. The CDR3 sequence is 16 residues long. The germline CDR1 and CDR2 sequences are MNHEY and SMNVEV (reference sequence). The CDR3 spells CASSLLGAATPYEQYF. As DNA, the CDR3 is TGTGCCAGCAGTTTATTGGGGGCCGCAACCCCCTACGAGCAGTACTTC.

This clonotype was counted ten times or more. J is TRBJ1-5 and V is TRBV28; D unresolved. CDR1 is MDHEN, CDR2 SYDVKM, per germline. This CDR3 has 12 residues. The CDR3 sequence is CASFLSNQPQHF. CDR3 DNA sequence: TGTGCTTCATTCCTTAGCAATCAGCCCCAGCATTTT.

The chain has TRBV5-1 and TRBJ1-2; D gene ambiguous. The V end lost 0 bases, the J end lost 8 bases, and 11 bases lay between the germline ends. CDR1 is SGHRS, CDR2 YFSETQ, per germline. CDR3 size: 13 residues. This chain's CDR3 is CASSLGQALGYTF. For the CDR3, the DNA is TGCGCCAGCAGCTTGGGGCAGGCTCTGGGCTACACCTTC.

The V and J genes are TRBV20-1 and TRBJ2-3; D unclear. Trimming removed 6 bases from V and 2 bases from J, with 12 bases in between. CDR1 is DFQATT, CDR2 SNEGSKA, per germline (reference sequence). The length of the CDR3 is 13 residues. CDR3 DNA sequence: TGCAGTGCCTTGGACCCTATCACAGATACGCAGTATTTT. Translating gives CSALDPITDTQYF.

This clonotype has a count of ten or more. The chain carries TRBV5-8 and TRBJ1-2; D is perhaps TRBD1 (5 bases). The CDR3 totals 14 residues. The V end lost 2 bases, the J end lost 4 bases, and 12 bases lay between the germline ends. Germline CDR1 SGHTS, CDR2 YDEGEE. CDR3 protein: CASSLTTGRYGYTF. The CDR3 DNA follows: TGTGCCAGCAGCTTAACTACGGGACGCTATGGCTACACCTTC.

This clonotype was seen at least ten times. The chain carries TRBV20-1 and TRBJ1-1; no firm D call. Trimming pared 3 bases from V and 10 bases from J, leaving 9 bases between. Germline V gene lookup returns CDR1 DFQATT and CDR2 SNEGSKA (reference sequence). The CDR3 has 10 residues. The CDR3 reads CSASHTGAFF. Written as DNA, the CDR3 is TGCAGTGCTAGTCACACGGGAGCTTTCTTT.

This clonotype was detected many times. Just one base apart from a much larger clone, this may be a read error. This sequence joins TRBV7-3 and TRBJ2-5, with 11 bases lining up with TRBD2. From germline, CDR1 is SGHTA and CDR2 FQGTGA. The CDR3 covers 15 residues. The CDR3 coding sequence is TGTGCCAGCAGCAAGACTAGCGGGACATCAGAGACCCAGCACTTC. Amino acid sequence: CASSKTSGTSETQHF.

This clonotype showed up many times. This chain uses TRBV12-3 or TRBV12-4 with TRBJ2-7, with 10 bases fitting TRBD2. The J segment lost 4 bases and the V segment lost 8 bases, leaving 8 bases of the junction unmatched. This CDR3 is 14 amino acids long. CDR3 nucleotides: TGTGCCAGCTCTCCCGGGACTAGCGTATACGAGCAGTACTTC. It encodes CASSPGTSVYEQYF.

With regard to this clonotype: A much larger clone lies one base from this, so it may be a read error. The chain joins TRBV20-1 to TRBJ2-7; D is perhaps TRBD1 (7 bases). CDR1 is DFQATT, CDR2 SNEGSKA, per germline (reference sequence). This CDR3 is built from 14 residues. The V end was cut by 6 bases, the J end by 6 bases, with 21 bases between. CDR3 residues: CSATGGQRLSEQYF. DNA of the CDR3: TGCAGTGCAACCGGGGGACAGCGGCTCTCCGAGCAGTACTTC.

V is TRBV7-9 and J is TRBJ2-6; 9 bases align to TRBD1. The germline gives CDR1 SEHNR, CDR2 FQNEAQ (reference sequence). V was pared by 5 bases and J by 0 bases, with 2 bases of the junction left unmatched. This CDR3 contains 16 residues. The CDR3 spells CASSAGQGSGANVLTF. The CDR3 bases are TGTGCCAGCAGCGCGGGACAGGGCTCTGGGGCCAACGTCCTGACTTTC. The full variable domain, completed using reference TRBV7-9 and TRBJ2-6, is DTGVSQNPRHKITKRGQNVTFRCDPISEHNRLYWYRQTLGQGPEFLTYFQNEAQLEKSRLLSDRFSAERPKGSFSTLEIQRTEQGDSAMYLCASSAGQGSGANVLTFGAGSRLTVL.

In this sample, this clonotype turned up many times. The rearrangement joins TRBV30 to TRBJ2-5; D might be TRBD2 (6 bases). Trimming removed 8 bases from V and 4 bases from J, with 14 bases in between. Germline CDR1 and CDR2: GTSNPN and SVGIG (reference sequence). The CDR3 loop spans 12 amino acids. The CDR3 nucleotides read TGTGCCGCCAGGAGGGGACGAGAGACCCAGTACTTC. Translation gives CAARRGRETQYF.

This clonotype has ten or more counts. The CDR3 spells CASRPSPGIGYEQYF. DNA of the CDR3: TGTGCCAGTAGACCCAGCCCAGGGATTGGTTACGAGCAGTACTTC. The rearrangement links TRBV19 to TRBJ2-7; possibly TRBD1 for D (5 bases). Per the germline V gene, CDR1 is LNHDA and CDR2 is SQIVND (reference sequence). Trimming took 6 bases from V and 4 from J, leaving 19 bases between them. This CDR3 is 15 amino acids long.

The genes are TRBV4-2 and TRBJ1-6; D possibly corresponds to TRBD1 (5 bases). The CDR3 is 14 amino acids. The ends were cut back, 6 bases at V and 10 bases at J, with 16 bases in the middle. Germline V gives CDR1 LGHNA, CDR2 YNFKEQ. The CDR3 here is CASRSTGGRSPLHF. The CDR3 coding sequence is TGTGCCAGCAGGAGTACGGGGGGAAGGTCACCCCTCCACTTT.

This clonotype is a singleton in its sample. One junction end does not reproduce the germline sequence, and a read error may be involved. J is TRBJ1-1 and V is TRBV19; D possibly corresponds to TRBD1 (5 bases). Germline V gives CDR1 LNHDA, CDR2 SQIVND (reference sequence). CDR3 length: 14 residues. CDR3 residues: CASSKVGANTGAFF. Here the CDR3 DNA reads TGTGCCAGTAGTAAAGTTGGGGCGAACACTGGAGCTTTCTTT. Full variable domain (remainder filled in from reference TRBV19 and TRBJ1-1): DGGITQSPKYLFRKEGQNVTLSCEQNLNHDAMYWYRQDPGQGLRLIYYSQIVNDFQKGDIAEGYSVSREKKESFPLTVTSAQKNPTAFYLCASSKVGANTGAFFGQGTRLTVV.

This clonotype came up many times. The chain's CDR3 is CASSTRRDSNQPQHF. CDR3 DNA: TGTGCCAGCAGTACGCGAAGAGATAGCAATCAGCCCCAGCATTTT. The chain is built from TRBV2 and TRBJ1-5; D not resolved. The CDR3 loop spans 15 amino acids. The V gene's germline CDR1 is SNHLY and CDR2 FYNNEI. Between the trimmed V and J ends, which lost 5 bases and 0 bases, there was a span of 11 bases.